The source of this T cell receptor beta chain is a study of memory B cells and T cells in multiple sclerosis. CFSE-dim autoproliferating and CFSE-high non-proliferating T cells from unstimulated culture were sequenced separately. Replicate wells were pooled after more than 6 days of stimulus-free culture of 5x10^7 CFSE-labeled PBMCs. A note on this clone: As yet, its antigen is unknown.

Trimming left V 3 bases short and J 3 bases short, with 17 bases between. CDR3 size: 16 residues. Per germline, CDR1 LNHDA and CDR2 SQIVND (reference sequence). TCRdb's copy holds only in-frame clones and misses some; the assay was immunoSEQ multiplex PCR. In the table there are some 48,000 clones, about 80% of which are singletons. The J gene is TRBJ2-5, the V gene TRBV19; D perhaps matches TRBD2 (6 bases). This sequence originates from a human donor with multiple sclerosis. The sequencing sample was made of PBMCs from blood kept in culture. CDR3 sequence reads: CASSIVGAGGKETQYF. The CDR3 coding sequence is TGTGCCAGTAGTATTGTCGGAGCGGGCGGAAAAGAGACCCAGTACTTC. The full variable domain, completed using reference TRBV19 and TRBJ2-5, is DGGITQSPKYLFRKEGQNVTLSCEQNLNHDAMYWYRQDPGQGLRLIYYSQIVNDFQKGDIAEGYSVSREKKESFPLTVTSAQKNPTAFYLCASSIVGAGGKETQYFGPGTRLLVL.